One and the same sample provided the 18 T cell receptor beta chains below, sequenced in a study of graft-versus-host responses after intestinal transplantation. The table came from immunoSEQ multiplex PCR; TCRdb's copy has only in-frame clones and leaves some out. In the table there are over 100,000 clones, around 93% of which are singletons. These receptors' antigens are unknown. Sequences were derived from unstimulated CD4+ T cells sorted from spleen or lymph node cells, sampled before intestinal transplant. The source is a human donor who received an intestinal transplant.

This clone was recorded only once. The chain uses TRBV7-9 and TRBJ2-3; 11 bases are a match to TRBD2. The trim removed 5 bases at V and 4 bases at J, leaving 5 bases unmatched. This CDR3 is 15 amino acids long. From germline, CDR1 is SEHNR and CDR2 FQNEAQ (reference sequence). The CDR3 sequence: CASSRLAGNADTQYF. The CDR3 DNA reads TGTGCCAGCAGCCGACTAGCGGGAAACGCAGATACGCAGTATTTT.

V gene TRBV6-5 combines with J gene TRBJ1-2, with D hard to call. The germline V gene encodes CDR1 MNHEY and CDR2 SVGAGI. This CDR3 comprises 13 residues. Trimming removed 1 base at V and 2 bases at J, with 5 bases between. This CDR3 is CASSYLSNYGYTF. DNA for the CDR3: TGTGCCAGCAGTTACTTGTCCAACTATGGCTACACCTTC.

This sequence joins TRBV25-1 and TRBJ1-4; D not resolved. There are 12 residues in the CDR3. The V gene's germline CDR1 is MGHDK and CDR2 SYGVNS. Trimming took off 10 bases at V and 11 bases at J, with 17 bases between the two ends. CDR3 in amino acids: CATLNLGGKLFF. CDR3 nucleotide sequence: TGTGCCACCCTTAACTTGGGTGGGAAACTGTTTTTT.

The chain's CDR3 is CASRSLSKNTGELFF. CDR3 sequence (DNA): TGTGCCAGCCGCTCACTCTCTAAGAACACCGGGGAGCTGTTTTTT. The J gene is TRBJ2-2, the V gene TRBV2; no reliable D call. The CDR3 sequence is 15 residues long. Germline assignment: CDR1 SNHLY and CDR2 FYNNEI. V lost 8 bases and J 1 base, leaving 14 bases between the germline ends.

The genes are TRBV30 and TRBJ2-7, with TRBD1 matching 10 bases. This CDR3 spans 13 amino acids. CDR1 and CDR2 (germline): GTSNPN, SVGIG (reference sequence). With 7 bases clipped from V and 6 bases from J, the junction kept 9 bases outside the gene matches. The CDR3 loop reads CASATGGISEQYF. The CDR3 DNA sequence: TGTGCCTCTGCGACAGGGGGCATCAGCGAGCAGTACTTC.

This chain links TRBV5-1 with TRBJ2-1, with D tentatively TRBD2 (6 bases). The CDR3 is made up of 15 amino acids. V was cut by 4 bases and J by 0 bases, with 11 bases left in between. Looked up from germline, CDR1 is SGHRS and CDR2 is YFSETQ. The CDR3 DNA reads as TGCGCCAGCAGCGGAGGGCGGAGCTCCTACAATGAGCAGTTCTTC. Translation gives CASSGGRSSYNEQFF.

The chain couples TRBV30 to TRBJ2-1, with D possibly TRBD2 on 7 matching bases. Germline values: CDR1 GTSNPN, CDR2 SVGIG (reference sequence). V was shortened by 1 base and J by 0 bases, with 25 bases between the two germline ends. CDR3 size: 20 residues. The CDR3 region is CAWSGGGLKARGHSYNEQFF. The CDR3 DNA sequence: TGTGCCTGGAGTGGGGGGGGTTTAAAGGCCAGGGGCCACTCCTACAATGAGCAGTTCTTC.

This chain uses TRBV28 with TRBJ2-2; D is perhaps TRBD2 (6 bases). The ends were cut back, 4 bases at V and 1 base at J, with 16 bases in the middle. CDR3 length equals 17 residues. Per the germline V gene, CDR1 is MDHEN and CDR2 is SYDVKM. This CDR3 reads CASSYRWLALNTGELFF. CDR3 DNA: TGTGCCAGCAGTTACCGGTGGCTAGCGTTGAACACCGGGGAGCTGTTTTTT.

The chain recombines TRBV11-3 with TRBJ2-3, with 9 nucleotides matching TRBD1. The CDR3 extends over 13 amino acids. CDR1 SGHNT and CDR2 YENEEA come from the germline V gene. Unmatched junction bases numbered 4, after V lost 8 bases and J lost 4 bases. This chain's CDR3 is CASAGQGADTQYF. The CDR3 DNA reads TGTGCCAGCGCGGGACAGGGTGCAGATACGCAGTATTTT.

The chain employs TRBV4-2 and TRBJ2-7, with D hard to call. V shed 0 bases and J shed 3 bases, with 12 bases lying between them. CDR1 and CDR2 from the germline V gene are LGHNA and YNFKEQ. The CDR3 is 15 amino acids. CDR3 bases: TGTGCCAGCAGCCAAGAAATGCAGAGCCTCTACGAGCAGTACTTC. It codes for CASSQEMQSLYEQYF.

This clone was recorded a few times. The V and J genes are TRBV10-3 and TRBJ2-7, with 12 bases matching TRBD2. This CDR3 has 16 residues. Germline CDR1 ENHRY, CDR2 SYGVKD. V lost 3 bases to trimming and J lost 3 bases; unmatched junction nucleotides: 6. The CDR3 nucleotides read TGTGCCATCAGTGACGGACTAGCGGGACCGTTCTACGAGCAGTACTTC. It encodes CAISDGLAGPFYEQYF.

CDR3 sequence reads: CASSVAGVNQPQHF. The CDR3, as DNA: TGTGCCAGCAGCGTAGCAGGAGTGAATCAGCCCCAGCATTTT. The V call is TRBV9, the J call TRBJ1-5; D is uncertain. The CDR3 is made up of 14 amino acids. Trimming took off 0 bases at V and 4 bases at J, with 8 bases between the two ends. Germline CDR1 SGDLS, CDR2 YYNGEE.

The chain links TRBV7-3 to TRBJ2-1; 12 nucleotides align to TRBD1. Per the germline V gene, CDR1 is SGHTA and CDR2 is FQGTGA. This CDR3 region has 18 residues. V shed 5 bases and J 8 bases; nucleotides not matched to a gene: 16. As DNA, the CDR3 is TGTGCCAGCAGCCCAAGGGGGCCCGGGACAGGGGGCTTGGATGAGCAGTTCTTC. Protein: CASSPRGPGTGGLDEQFF. The full variable domain, rest sourced from reference TRBV7-3 and TRBJ2-1, is GAGVSQTPSNKVTEKGKYVELRCDPISGHTALYWYRQSLGQGPEFLIYFQGTGAADDSGLPNDRFFAVRPEGSVSTLKIQRTERGDSAVYLCASSPRGPGTGGLDEQFFGPGTRLTVL.

The V call is TRBV9, the J call TRBJ2-3; TRBD2 might be the D (5 bases). V gave up 4 bases and J gave up 2 bases, with 14 bases separating them. CDR3 length: 15 amino acids. Germline assignment: CDR1 SGDLS and CDR2 YYNGEE. CDR3 coding DNA: TGTGCCAGCAGCACCTTAGCGCACAACACAGATACGCAGTATTTT. Protein product: CASSTLAHNTDTQYF.

The rearrangement joins TRBV2 to TRBJ2-1; D tentatively fits TRBD1 or TRBD2 (5 bases each). Germline values: CDR1 SNHLY, CDR2 FYNNEI. The length of the CDR3 is 15 residues. The V and J ends lost 4 bases and 2 bases respectively, with 12 bases between them. The DNA for the CDR3 is TGTGCCAGCAGTGCTTCTAGGGGACCCTACAATGAGCAGTTCTTC. Translating it yields CASSASRGPYNEQFF. Combining the CDR3 with reference TRBV2 and TRBJ2-1 gives the whole variable domain EPEVTQTPSHQVTQMGQEVILRCVPISNHLYFYWYRQILGQKVEFLVSFYNNEISEKSEIFDDQFSVERPDGSNFTLKIRSTKLEDSAMYFCASSASRGPYNEQFFGPGTRLTVL.

In this sample, this clone turned up once. This chain connects TRBV5-1 to TRBJ2-3; 10 bases align to TRBD2. CDR1 and CDR2 (germline): SGHRS, YFSETQ. The CDR3 sequence is 14 residues long. Germline trimming cut 6 bases from V and 6 bases from J; bases unmatched to any gene: 7. Here the CDR3 reads CASKLAGNGDTQYF. The CDR3 bases are TGCGCCAGCAAACTAGCGGGAAATGGGGATACGCAGTATTTT.

The chain has TRBV15 and TRBJ2-7; 7 bases match TRBD1. V was pared by 0 bases and J by 2 bases, with 7 bases of the junction left unmatched. The length of the CDR3 is 16 residues. The germline gives CDR1 LNHNV, CDR2 YYDKDF (reference sequence). The CDR3 protein is CATSRDKGAGPYEQYF. The CDR3 DNA reads TGTGCCACCAGCAGAGATAAGGGGGCCGGTCCCTACGAGCAGTACTTC.

This chain connects TRBV19 to TRBJ2-6; weak D call: TRBD1 (5 bases). Germline V gene lookup returns CDR1 LNHDA and CDR2 SQIVND (reference sequence). The CDR3 totals 16 residues. V was pared by 6 bases and J by 2 bases, with 14 bases between. CDR3 sequence: CASSPTLTAGANVLTF. CDR3 bases: TGTGCCAGTAGCCCCACTCTGACAGCTGGGGCCAACGTCCTGACTTTC.